The entry below gives a single T cell receptor beta chain sequence along with its context. Additional DNA sequences in this sample encode the identical CDR3. The CDR3 is made up of 13 amino acids. Germline V gives CDR1 SGHDT, CDR2 YYEEEE. V lost 0 bases and J 5 bases, leaving 8 bases between the germline ends. This sample stems from a study of blood T cell repertoires in COVID-19. Study-wide background: The analysed material was cDNA or gDNA that came from T cells, B-cell-depleted T cells, or PBMCs.

Per the original methods: Nucleated cell number was recorded as an estimate derived from reference gene primer amplification. Sequencing was performed with immunoSEQ multiplex PCR; in TCRdb, only in-frame clones are kept and a portion is missing. That table is the source of V, J and clone size, and D and trimming were worked out from the DNA. The sample has about 73,000 clones; approximately 89% are singletons. The TCR was taken from a man at least 80 years old with acute or convalescent COVID-19. The specimen sequenced was peripheral blood. The J gene is TRBJ2-5, the V gene TRBV5-6, with D maybe TRBD1 (5 bases). Written as DNA, the CDR3 is TGTGCCAGCAGCTTGGGACAGAGGGAGACCCAGTACTTC. Its translation is CASSLGQRETQYF.